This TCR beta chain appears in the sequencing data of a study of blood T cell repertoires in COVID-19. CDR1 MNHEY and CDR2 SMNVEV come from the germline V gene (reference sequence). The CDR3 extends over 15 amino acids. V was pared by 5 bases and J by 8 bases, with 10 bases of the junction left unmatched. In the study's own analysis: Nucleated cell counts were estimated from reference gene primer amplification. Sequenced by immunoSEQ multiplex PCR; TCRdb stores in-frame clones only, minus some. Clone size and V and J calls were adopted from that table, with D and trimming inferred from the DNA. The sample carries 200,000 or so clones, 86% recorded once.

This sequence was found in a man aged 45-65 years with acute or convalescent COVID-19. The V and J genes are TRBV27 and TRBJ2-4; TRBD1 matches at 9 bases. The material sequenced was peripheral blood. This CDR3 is CASSGSNRGLDIQYF. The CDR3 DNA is TGTGCCAGCAGTGGGTCCAACAGGGGGCTTGACATTCAGTACTTC.